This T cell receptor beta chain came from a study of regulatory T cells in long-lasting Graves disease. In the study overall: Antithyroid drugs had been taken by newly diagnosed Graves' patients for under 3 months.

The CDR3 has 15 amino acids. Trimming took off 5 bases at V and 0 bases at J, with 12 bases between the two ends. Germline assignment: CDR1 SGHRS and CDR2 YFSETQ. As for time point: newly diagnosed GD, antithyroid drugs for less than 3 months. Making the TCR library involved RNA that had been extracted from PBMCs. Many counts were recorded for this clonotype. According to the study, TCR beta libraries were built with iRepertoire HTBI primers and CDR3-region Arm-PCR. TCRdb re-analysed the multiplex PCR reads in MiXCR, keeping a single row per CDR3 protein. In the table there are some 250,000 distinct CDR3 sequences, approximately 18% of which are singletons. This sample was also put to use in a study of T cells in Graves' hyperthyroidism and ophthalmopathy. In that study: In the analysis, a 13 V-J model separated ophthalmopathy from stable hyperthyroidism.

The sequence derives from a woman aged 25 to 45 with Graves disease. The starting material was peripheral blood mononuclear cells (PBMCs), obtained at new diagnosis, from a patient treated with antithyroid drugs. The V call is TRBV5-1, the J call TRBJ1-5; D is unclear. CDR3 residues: CASSSDGNSNQPQHF. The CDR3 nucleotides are TGCGCCAGCAGTTCTGACGGGAATAGCAATCAGCCCCAGCATTTT.